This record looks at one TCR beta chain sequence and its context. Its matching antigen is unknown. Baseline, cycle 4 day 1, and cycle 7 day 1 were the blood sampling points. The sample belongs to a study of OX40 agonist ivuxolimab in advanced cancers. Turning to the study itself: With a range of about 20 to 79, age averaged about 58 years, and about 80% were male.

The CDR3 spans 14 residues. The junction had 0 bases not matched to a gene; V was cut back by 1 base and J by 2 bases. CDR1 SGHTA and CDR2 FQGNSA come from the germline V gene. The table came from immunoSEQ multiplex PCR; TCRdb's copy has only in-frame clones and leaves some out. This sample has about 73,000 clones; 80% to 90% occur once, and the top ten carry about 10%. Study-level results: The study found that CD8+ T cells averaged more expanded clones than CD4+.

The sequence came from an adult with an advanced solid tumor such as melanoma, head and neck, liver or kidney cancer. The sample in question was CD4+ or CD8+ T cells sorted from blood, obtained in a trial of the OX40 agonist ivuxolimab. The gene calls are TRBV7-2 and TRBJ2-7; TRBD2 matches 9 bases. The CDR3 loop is CASSLGLAAYEQYF. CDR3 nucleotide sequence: TGTGCCAGCAGCTTAGGACTAGCGGCCTACGAGCAGTACTTC.